A selection of T cell receptor beta chains follows, all from one sample in a study of blood T cell repertoires in COVID-19. The table came from immunoSEQ multiplex PCR; TCRdb's copy has only in-frame clones and leaves some out. The sample consists of 85,000 to 130,000 clones, 87% of them appearing once. The source material was peripheral blood. The origin of the receptors is a man in his forties or fifties with acute or convalescent COVID-19. Each CDR3 is given with its conserved first and last residue. The D gene is left open where the match is weak. Part of the rows lack a size; the others show once, few, many or a class for expanded clones.

J gene | V gene | D gene | clone size | CDR3 protein | CDR3 DNA
TRBJ2-1 | TRBV5-1 | TRBD2 | NA | CASSLLAAYNEQFF | TGCGCCAGCAGCTTACTAGCGGCCTACAATGAGCAGTTCTTC
TRBJ2-3 | TRBV10-1 | TRBD1 | NA | CASSWTGASTDTQYF | TGCGCCAGCAGTTGGACAGGGGCTAGCACAGATACGCAGTATTTT
TRBJ2-1 | TRBV11-3 | NA | NA | CASSTPPGTWSLNEQFF | TGTGCCAGCAGCACCCCACCCGGGACTTGGAGTCTCAATGAGCAGTTCTTC
TRBJ2-7 | TRBV15 | TRBD1 | NA | CATSRTGTGPSGNYEQYF | TGTGCCACCAGCAGAACAGGGACAGGGCCAAGTGGCAACTACGAGCAGTACTTC
TRBJ2-3 | TRBV14 | TRBD2 | NA | CASSPGLAATDTQYF | TGTGCCAGCAGCCCGGGACTAGCGGCCACAGATACGCAGTATTTT
TRBJ2-2 | TRBV19 | TRBD1 | NA | CASSTRGLPNGELFF | TGTGCCAGTAGTACCAGGGGGCTGCCTAACGGGGAGCTGTTTTTT
TRBJ2-7 | TRBV29-1 | TRBD1 | NA | CSVEFRDRGHEQYF | TGCAGCGTTGAGTTCCGGGACAGGGGGCACGAGCAGTACTTC
TRBJ2-1 | TRBV7-9 | TRBD2 | NA | CASSRGGSSGTNNEQFF | TGTGCCAGCAGCCGGGGGGGTTCCAGCGGGACGAACAATGAGCAGTTCTTC
TRBJ1-5 | TRBV18 | TRBD1 | once | CASSPQGASDQPQHF | TGTGCCAGCTCACCTCAGGGGGCATCGGATCAGCCCCAGCATTTT
TRBJ1-3 | TRBV5-1 | NA | NA | CASSSRGGNTIYF | TGCGCCAGCAGCTCAAGAGGAGGTAACACCATATATTTT
TRBJ2-7 | TRBV5-4 | NA | once | CASSSGTKDEQYF | TGTGCCAGCAGCTCCGGGACAAAAGACGAGCAGTACTTC
TRBJ2-2 | TRBV9 | NA | NA | CASSALTSGELFF | TGTGCCAGCAGCGCCTTGACTAGTGGGGAGCTGTTTTTT
TRBJ2-1 | TRBV12-3/TRBV12-4 | TRBD1 | few | CASLRGQGVFF | TGTGCCAGTCTTCGGGGACAGGGGGTTTTCTTC
TRBJ2-7 | TRBV24-1 | NA | NA | CATSDPRQSTSRYEQYF | TGTGCCACCAGTGACCCCCGACAGTCCACGTCTCGCTACGAGCAGTACTTC
TRBJ2-7 | TRBV5-1 | TRBD1 | NA | CASSSGQGGGYEQYF | TGCGCCAGCAGCTCAGGACAGGGTGGGGGGTACGAGCAGTACTTC
TRBJ2-7 | TRBV3-1/TRBV3-2 | NA | NA | CASSQLGAGRQNEQYF | TGTGCCAGCAGCCAGCTTGGGGCGGGGAGACAAAACGAGCAGTACTTC
TRBJ1-3 | TRBV28 | NA | NA | CASSSQGSGNTIYF | TGTGCCAGCAGTTCCCAGGGATCTGGAAACACCATATATTTT
TRBJ2-7 | TRBV5-1 | NA | NA | CASSLVSGNSYEQYF | TGCGCCAGCAGCTTGGTTAGCGGAAACTCCTACGAGCAGTACTTC
TRBJ1-3 | TRBV5-1 | TRBD1 | NA | CASSKTGAGNTIYF | TGCGCCAGCAGCAAAACAGGGGCTGGAAACACCATATATTTT
TRBJ1-1 | TRBV27 | NA | NA | CASSYRANTEAFF | TGTGCCAGCAGTTACAGAGCGAACACTGAAGCTTTCTTT
TRBJ2-7 | TRBV5-1 | TRBD2 | NA | CASSLDSGRAPSYEQYF | TGCGCCAGCAGCTTGGATAGCGGGAGGGCCCCCTCCTACGAGCAGTACTTC
TRBJ1-5 | TRBV28 | NA | NA | CAFTAPYSNQPQHLRPQHF | TGTGCCTTTACGGCCCCGTATAGCAATCAGCCCCAGCATTTAAGGCCCCAGCATTTT
TRBJ1-6 | TRBV30 | NA | once | CACTRGRNSPLHF | TGTGCCTGTACGCGGGGGCGTAATTCACCCCTCCACTTT
TRBJ1-2 | TRBV28 | TRBD1 | NA | CASRFQGGQGRGYTF | TGTGCCAGCAGGTTCCAGGGGGGACAGGGACGAGGCTACACCTTC
TRBJ2-7 | TRBV21-1 | NA | NA | CASSSWDRESLYEQYF | TGTGCCAGCAGCAGCTGGGACAGGGAATCCCTTTACGAGCAGTACTTC
TRBJ1-1 | TRBV5-1 | NA | NA | CASSLLSRNTEAFF | TGCGCCAGCAGCTTGCTGTCGAGAAACACTGAAGCTTTCTTT
TRBJ2-2 | TRBV5-1 | TRBD2 | NA | CASSQGTSGSGTGELFF | TGCGCCAGCAGCCAGGGGACTAGCGGGAGTGGCACCGGGGAGCTGTTTTTT
TRBJ2-3 | TRBV28 | TRBD2 | NA | CASMEREGPDTQYF | TGTGCCAGCATGGAGAGGGAGGGGCCAGATACGCAGTATTTT
TRBJ2-1 | TRBV3-1/TRBV3-2 | NA | NA | CASSRGNEQFF | TGTGCCAGCAGCCGCGGGAATGAGCAGTTCTTC
TRBJ1-5 | TRBV6-5 | NA | NA | CASTPLVREPQHF | TGTGCCAGCACCCCTCTTGTTCGGGAGCCCCAGCATTTT
TRBJ2-2 | TRBV19 | TRBD1 | NA | CASSPGTGVHTGELFF | TGTGCCAGTAGCCCCGGGACAGGGGTGCACACCGGGGAGCTGTTTTTT
TRBJ2-3 | TRBV5-1 | NA | NA | CASTNQGPTDTQYF | TGCGCCAGCACAAATCAGGGTCCGACAGATACGCAGTATTTT
TRBJ2-7 | TRBV7-2 | TRBD2 | few | CASSLEFSPGRVQYF | TGTGCCAGCAGCTTAGAGTTTAGTCCGGGGAGGGTGCAGTACTTC
TRBJ2-3 | TRBV15 | NA | once | CATSPQGHLTDTQYF | TGTGCCACCTCCCCCCAGGGACACCTCACAGATACGCAGTATTTT
TRBJ2-7 | TRBV6-6 | NA | NA | CASSPDGTYEQYF | TGTGCCAGCAGCCCGGACGGGACCTACGAGCAGTACTTC
TRBJ2-2 | TRBV29-1 | NA | NA | CSVRQPLATGELFF | TGCAGCGTGAGACAGCCGCTTGCCACCGGGGAGCTGTTTTTT
TRBJ1-4 | TRBV5-1 | NA | NA | CASSFRGVNEKLFF | TGCGCCAGCAGCTTCCGCGGGGTTAATGAAAAACTGTTTTTT
TRBJ2-3 | TRBV15 | TRBD2 | once | CATSRGEGRADTQYF | TGTGCCACCAGCCGAGGGGAGGGCCGGGCAGATACGCAGTATTTT
TRBJ2-7 | TRBV7-2 | NA | NA | CASSFRLPSRNEQYF | TGTGCCAGCAGCTTCCGACTTCCCTCTCGGAACGAGCAGTACTTC
TRBJ2-1 | TRBV7-9 | TRBD2 | NA | CASSLGVFAGGDNEQFF | TGTGCCAGCAGCTTAGGAGTGTTTGCGGGAGGAGACAATGAGCAGTTCTTC
TRBJ1-1 | TRBV27 | NA | few | CASRFDSLNTEAFF | TGTGCCAGCAGATTCGACAGCTTGAACACTGAAGCTTTCTTT